The 26 T cell receptor beta chains below all came from one sample that was sequenced in a study of early T cells in non-severe SARS-CoV-2 infection. From the 5' RACE reads, TCRdb called clonotypes with MiXCR, one entry per CDR3 protein. The sample gives some 66,000 distinct CDR3 sequences, about 12% of which show up once; 4% to 4.5% is in the top ten. Sequenced material: whole blood. Every receptor here comes from an adult who was a healthcare worker with PCR-confirmed SARS-CoV-2 infection or an uninfected control (not recorded which).

This clonotype has ten or more counts. The chain combines TRBV5-6 with TRBJ2-1, with 13 positions matching TRBD2. Germline CDR1 SGHDT, CDR2 YYEEEE. V dropped 3 bases and J dropped 4; count of bases not matched to a gene: 10. The CDR3 consists of 18 residues. The CDR3 region has the DNA TGTGCCAGCAGCTCACTAAGGGGACTAGCGGGAACTTACAATGAGCAGTTCTTC. It encodes CASSSLRGLAGTYNEQFF.

As regards this clonotype: A much larger clone lies one base from this, so it may be a read error. V gene TRBV7-6 combines with J gene TRBJ1-6; 8 nucleotides align to TRBD1. CDR3 length: 15 residues. Germline values: CDR1 SGHVS, CDR2 FNYEAQ. The CDR3 DNA reads TGTGCCGGCAGCCCTCGACAGGGGACGGGGTCACCCCTCCACTTT. Amino acid sequence: CAGSPRQGTGSPLHF.

This clonotype was seen at least ten times. The V and J genes are TRBV28 and TRBJ2-1, with D unclear. Germline V gene data show CDR1 as MDHEN and CDR2 as SYDVKM. The V end was cut by 6 bases, the J end by 2 bases, with 2 bases between. The CDR3 loop spans 11 amino acids. CDR3 protein: CASSTYNEQFF. For the CDR3, the DNA is TGTGCCAGCAGCACCTACAATGAGCAGTTCTTC.

This clonotype was detected a few times. The chain employs TRBV30 and TRBJ2-2; 7 bases are a match to TRBD2. The CDR3 extends over 16 amino acids. V dropped 4 bases and J dropped 6; count of bases not matched to a gene: 14. Per the germline V gene, CDR1 is GTSNPN and CDR2 is SVGIG (reference sequence). The CDR3 spells CAWTKKGTGGAGELFF. The DNA of the CDR3 is TGTGCCTGGACCAAAAAAGGGACGGGAGGCGCCGGGGAGCTGTTTTTT.

Many counts were recorded for this clonotype. The chain employs TRBV20-1 and TRBJ1-5; 10 nucleotides align to TRBD1. Germline-derived CDR1 and CDR2 are DFQATT and SNEGSKA (reference sequence). V trimming: 4 bases; J trimming: 2 bases; junction bases outside the gene matches: 11. The CDR3 consists of 17 residues. The CDR3 loop is CSATRGQGIAGNQPQHF. The CDR3 nucleotides read TGCAGTGCTACCCGGGGACAGGGGATTGCGGGCAATCAGCCCCAGCATTTT.

The gene calls are TRBV20-1 and TRBJ2-6, with D uncertain. V lost 5 bases and J lost 2, with 7 bases in between. In germline, CDR1 is DFQATT, CDR2 SNEGSKA (reference sequence). The CDR3 extends over 13 amino acids. CDR3 residues: CSARMTGANVLTF. Here the CDR3 DNA reads TGCAGTGCTCGAATGACTGGGGCCAACGTCCTGACTTTC.

This clonotype was counted ten times or more. The genes are TRBV12-3 or TRBV12-4 and TRBJ2-1; D is possibly TRBD1 (5 bases). Trimming took off 4 bases at V and 10 bases at J, with 17 bases between the two ends. CDR3 length: 14 amino acids. CDR3 nucleotide sequence: TGTGCCAGCAGTTCCCAGGGCCTGCAATGGGAGCAGTTCTTC. Translating it yields CASSSQGLQWEQFF.

This chain uses TRBV2 with TRBJ1-6, with a weak D call TRBD1 (5 bases). Germline lookup yields CDR1 SNHLY and CDR2 FYNNEI. The CDR3 is made up of 13 amino acids. V lost 4 bases and J lost 5, with 6 bases in between. CDR3 amino acids: CASSGGNNSPLHF. CDR3 nucleotide sequence: TGTGCCAGCAGTGGGGGCAATAATTCACCCCTCCACTTT.

This clonotype was found a few times. The chain employs TRBV12-3 or TRBV12-4 and TRBJ2-1, with 7 nucleotides matching TRBD1. V gave up 7 bases and J gave up 0 bases; unmatched junction bases: 3. The CDR3 consists of 14 residues. Written as DNA, the CDR3 is TGTGCCAGCACACGGACAGGCTCCTACAATGAGCAGTTCTTC. Translated, it gives CASTRTGSYNEQFF.

This clonotype was detected ten times or more. The V and J genes are TRBV20-1 and TRBJ1-5; D call uncertain. Germline CDR1 DFQATT, CDR2 SNEGSKA (reference sequence). This CDR3 contains 13 residues. V dropped 5 bases and J dropped 5 bases, with 13 bases sitting between them. In DNA, the CDR3 is TGCAGTGCTTACCTGCAGGTGGATCAGCCCCAGCATTTT. It specifies CSAYLQVDQPQHF.

This clonotype was seen repeatedly, ten times or more. The J gene is TRBJ1-2, the V gene TRBV6-6; TRBD1 aligns across 8 bases. From germline, CDR1 is MNHNY and CDR2 SVGAGI (reference sequence). CDR3 length: 16 residues. After removal of 0 bases from V and 5 bases from J, the junction contained 8 bases not matched to a gene. CDR3 sequence: CASSYSHAGTGYGYTF. The DNA of the CDR3 is TGTGCCAGCAGTTACTCTCATGCCGGGACAGGATATGGCTACACCTTC.

The sample holds a few counts of this clonotype. This chain uses TRBV27 with TRBJ2-2, with a weak D call TRBD1 (6 bases). Germline loops: CDR1 MNHEY, CDR2 SMNVEV (reference sequence). The length of the CDR3 is 14 residues. V was shortened by 3 bases and J by 5 bases, with 10 bases between the two germline ends. Here the CDR3 reads CASSFQGKTGELFF. Written as DNA, the CDR3 is TGTGCCAGCAGTTTTCAGGGGAAAACCGGGGAGCTGTTTTTT.

This clonotype has a handful of counts. The J gene is TRBJ2-1, the V gene TRBV10-1; 8 bases align to TRBD1. Germline V gives CDR1 WNHNN, CDR2 SYGVQD (reference sequence). J was trimmed by 2 bases and V by 3 bases; bases with no gene match: 3. This CDR3 spans 15 amino acids. This CDR3 is CASSDQGAPYNEQFF. Written as DNA, the CDR3 is TGCGCCAGCAGTGATCAGGGGGCCCCCTACAATGAGCAGTTCTTC.

This clonotype has at least ten counts. The chain couples TRBV6-5 to TRBJ2-1, with D perhaps TRBD1 (5 bases). Germline V gene lookup returns CDR1 MNHEY and CDR2 SVGAGI. The CDR3 is made up of 14 amino acids. With 4 bases removed from V and 2 bases from J, the gap between germline ends came to 9 bases. CDR3: CASSLVGPYNEQFF. CDR3 coding DNA: TGTGCCAGCAGTTTGGTGGGGCCCTACAATGAGCAGTTCTTC.

The genes are TRBV15 and TRBJ2-5, with unresolved D. V was pared by 1 base and J by 0 bases, with 3 bases between. The CDR3 sequence is 13 residues long. Germline loops: CDR1 LNHNV, CDR2 YYDKDF (reference sequence). CDR3 DNA: TGTGCCACCAGCAGAGGGGACCAAGAGACCCAGTACTTC. Residues: CATSRGDQETQYF.

This clonotype was detected ten times or more. The chain links TRBV2 to TRBJ2-3; 10 positions agree with TRBD2. The germline V gene has CDR1 SNHLY and CDR2 FYNNEI. V was pared by 3 bases and J by 5 bases, with 8 bases of the junction left unmatched. The CDR3 sequence is 16 residues long. The CDR3 sequence: CASSESSGSYGDTQYF. In DNA, the CDR3 is TGTGCCAGCAGTGAGTCTAGCGGGAGCTATGGAGATACGCAGTATTTT.

This clonotype is a singleton in its sample. This may stem from a read error, because a much larger clone lies one nucleotide away. V and J are TRBV7-9 and TRBJ1-2; TRBD1 might be the D (6 bases). This CDR3 has 13 amino acids. The germline gives CDR1 SEHNR, CDR2 FQNEAQ (reference sequence). CDR3 sequence: CSSSRTDPYGYTF. In DNA, the CDR3 is TGTTCCAGCAGTAGGACAGACCCTTATGGCTACACCTTC.

This clonotype has more than one count but fewer than ten. The CDR3 DNA reads as TGTGCCAGCAGTCCCCGACTAGCGGGAGTGAAAGAGACCCAGTACTTC. The encoded protein is CASSPRLAGVKETQYF. The chain couples TRBV28 to TRBJ2-5; 12 bases match TRBD2. This CDR3 is built from 16 residues. With V trimmed by 5 bases and J by 3 bases, 7 bases remained unmatched. Germline CDR1 is MDHEN and CDR2 is SYDVKM.

CDR3 sequence (DNA): TGTGCCATCGGGCAGGGAGGATACGAGCAGTACTTC. It encodes CAIGQGGYEQYF. The chain joins TRBV10-3 to TRBJ2-7; possibly TRBD2 for D (6 bases). The V end lost 8 bases, the J end lost 4 bases, and 12 bases lay between the germline ends. The CDR3 loop spans 12 amino acids. The germline V gene has CDR1 ENHRY and CDR2 SYGVKD.

This clonotype was seen a handful of times. The rearrangement links TRBV15 to TRBJ2-7, with unresolved D. Trimming cost V 0 bases and J 3 bases, with 12 bases left between them. Germline V gene sequence: CDR1 LNHNV, CDR2 YYDKDF (reference sequence). This CDR3 contains 15 residues. CDR3: CATSRDSASVYEQYF. CDR3 bases: TGTGCCACCAGCAGAGATTCTGCTAGTGTCTACGAGCAGTACTTC.

This clonotype was counted ten times or more. This chain uses TRBV6-5 with TRBJ2-7; tentatively, D is TRBD2 (5 bases). CDR1 is MNHEY and CDR2 is SVGAGI in the germline V gene. V was cut by 5 bases and J by 4 bases, with 18 bases left in between. CDR3 size: 15 residues. The CDR3: CASSRDRDHGYEQYF. CDR3 DNA sequence: TGTGCCAGCAGTCGTGACCGGGATCATGGGTACGAGCAGTACTTC.

This clonotype was recorded many times. The rearrangement uses TRBV3-1 and TRBJ1-3; the D is unclear. V was cut by 1 base and J by 1 base, with 17 bases left in between. The CDR3 is 18 residues long. Germline CDR1 is LGHDT and CDR2 is YNNKEL (reference sequence). The CDR3 reads CASSQAAAKRSSGNTIYF. The DNA of the CDR3 is TGTGCCAGCAGCCAAGCGGCGGCGAAAAGGAGTTCTGGAAACACCATATATTTT.

This clonotype was seen only a few times. This chain connects TRBV6-2 or TRBV6-3 to TRBJ2-1, with D unclear. The CDR3 has 14 residues. Germline values: CDR1 MNHEY, CDR2 SVGEGT. Trimming removed 6 bases at V and 0 bases at J, with 9 bases between. This CDR3 is CASSEEYSYNEQFF. The DNA for the CDR3 is TGTGCCAGCAGCGAGGAATACTCCTACAATGAGCAGTTCTTC.

This clonotype was observed at least ten times. The germline gene is not matched at one end of the junction; a read error may be the cause. The CDR3 protein is CASSHPSGRSTDTQCF. The CDR3, as DNA: TGTGCCAGCAGCCACCCTAGCGGGAGAAGCACAGATACGCAGTGTTTT. The rearrangement uses TRBV3-1 and TRBJ2-3; 10 bases align to TRBD2. The CDR3 is 16 amino acids. The V gene's germline CDR1 is LGHDT and CDR2 YNNKEL (reference sequence).

Many counts were recorded for this clonotype. The chain links TRBV6-6 to TRBJ2-2, with D possibly being TRBD2 (5 bases). Germline-derived CDR1 and CDR2 are MNHNY and SVGAGI (reference sequence). V dropped 6 bases and J dropped 1 base, with 15 bases sitting between them. CDR3 length equals 16 residues. CDR3 region: CASRWTLGENTGELFF. CDR3 bases: TGTGCCAGCAGGTGGACTTTGGGAGAGAACACCGGGGAGCTGTTTTTT.

The V call is TRBV18, the J call TRBJ1-5; D call uncertain. The CDR3 contains 16 residues. From germline, CDR1 is KGHSH and CDR2 LQKENI. Trimming took 3 bases from V and 2 from J, leaving 14 bases between them. CDR3 nucleotide sequence: TGTGCCAGCTCACCTCTCCGGAGAGAGGGCAATCAGCCCCAGCATTTT. This sequence encodes CASSPLRREGNQPQHF.